This T cell receptor beta chain originates from a study of blood T cell repertoires in COVID-19. This CDR3 spans 11 amino acids. V lost 5 bases and J 7 bases, leaving 8 bases between the germline ends. The germline CDR1 and CDR2 sequences are MNHEY and SMNVEV (reference sequence). Sequenced by immunoSEQ multiplex PCR; TCRdb stores in-frame clones only, minus some. There are about 370,000 clones in the sample; more than 70% occur only once, and 2.5% to 3.5% lies in the top ten. The specimen sequenced was peripheral blood. The clonotype originates from a woman in her thirties with COVID-19, enrolled during active disease. The rearrangement uses TRBV27 and TRBJ1-1; D gene uncertain. CDR3 amino acids: CASSRGFEAFF. Written as DNA, the CDR3 is TGTGCCAGCAGTCGAGGGTTTGAAGCTTTCTTT.